The text below deals with one T cell receptor (beta chain). The antigen remains undetermined. The sample is drawn from a study of blood T cells in healthy people across ages. Whole-study findings and limits: Naive and antigen-experienced cells could not be conclusively compared, given unsorted PBMCs.

Primed by a sample-barcoded 5' primer and a J-beta primer mix, a second PCR proceeded for about 7 to 12 cycles. TCRdb re-called the 5' RACE reads through MiXCR, storing one row per CDR3 protein. Of fewer than 800,000 distinct CDR3 sequences listed, less than 40% are singletons. V was cut by 6 bases and J by 5 bases, with 17 bases left in between. The CDR3 runs to 14 residues. From germline, CDR1 is SGHRS and CDR2 YFSETQ. Caucasian, healthy and from Russia, the donors were aged between about 6 and 90. Per sample, extraction of total RNA gave at least 6 micrograms in every case. This chain joins TRBV5-1 and TRBJ2-5; D not certain. The sequence came from a woman of 80 years or more in good health. Input material: blood. CDR3 sequence (DNA): TGCGCCAGCAACCCTGCACCAGGACGCGAGACCCAGTACTTC. Translation gives CASNPAPGRETQYF.